A single sample gave rise to the 8 T cell receptor beta chains below, sequenced in a study of monozygotic twins with cystic fibrosis. Produced via immunoSEQ multiplex PCR; TCRdb's table is partial and in-frame only. This table holds tens of thousands of clones, 95% to 98% found once. Sequencing was done on a sample of blood. These receptor sequences come from a girl under 18 with cystic fibrosis.

In this sample, this clone turned up once. This chain links TRBV6-1 with TRBJ2-7; maybe TRBD2 (5 bases). The germline V gene has CDR1 MNHNS and CDR2 SASEGT. V was pared by 4 bases and J by 6 bases, with 16 bases between. This CDR3 is built from 14 residues. The CDR3 spells CASSVLALRGEQYV. CDR3 DNA: TGTGCCAGCAGTGTGCTGGCCCTTCGGGGCGAGCAGTACGTC.

This clone was recorded only once. The chain links TRBV4-3 to TRBJ2-7, with 10 positions matching TRBD1. CDR1 LGHNA and CDR2 YSLEER come from the germline V gene. V lost 0 bases to trimming and J lost 4 bases; unmatched junction nucleotides: 3. The CDR3 has 15 amino acids. The CDR3 DNA reads as TGCGCCAGCAGCCAAGAATGGGGACAGGGGTACGAGCAGTACTTC. This codes for CASSQEWGQGYEQYF.

V usage is TRBV7-2 and J usage is TRBJ1-5; no reliable D call. The germline CDR1 and CDR2 sequences are SGHTA and FQGNSA. Trimming took off 0 bases at V and 0 bases at J, with 6 bases between the two ends. This CDR3 is built from 15 residues. The CDR3 coding sequence is TGTGCCAGCAGCTTAGCCAGCTATAGCAATCAGCCCCAGCATTTT. Its protein product is CASSLASYSNQPQHF.

The chain links TRBV5-1 to TRBJ1-2; D is possibly TRBD1 (5 bases). The CDR3 contains 14 residues. The V gene lost 2 bases and the J gene lost 4 bases, with 12 bases spanning the gap. Germline assignment: CDR1 SGHRS and CDR2 YFSETQ. DNA for the CDR3: TGCGCCAGCAGCTTAGTAGGGGCTACCTATGGCTACACCTTC. Translation: CASSLVGATYGYTF.

The chain recombines TRBV6-5 with TRBJ2-5, with no clear D. The V gene's germline CDR1 is MNHEY and CDR2 SVGAGI. The CDR3 contains 11 residues. The ends were cut back, 4 bases at V and 5 bases at J, with 5 bases in the middle. CDR3 protein: CASSSPETQYF. For the CDR3, the DNA is TGTGCCAGCAGTTCCCCGGAGACCCAGTACTTC.

This chain links TRBV4-2 with TRBJ1-1, with 8 bases aligning to TRBD1. The trim removed 1 base at V and 10 bases at J, leaving 2 bases unmatched. Germline lookup yields CDR1 LGHNA and CDR2 YNFKEQ. The CDR3 contains 12 residues. The CDR3 bases are TGTGCCAGCAGCCAAGTTACAGGGGGAGCTTTCTTT. Translation: CASSQVTGGAFF.

CDR3: CAWQSVAYEQYF. The CDR3 DNA reads as TGTGCCTGGCAGTCGGTTGCCTACGAGCAGTACTTC. The chain is built from TRBV30 and TRBJ2-7; D gene ambiguous. Trimming stripped 5 bases from V and 2 bases from J, with 10 bases between. CDR3 length: 12 residues. Germline values: CDR1 GTSNPN, CDR2 SVGIG (reference sequence).

The chain carries TRBV10-3 and TRBJ2-3; 8 bases are a match to TRBD1. V shed 8 bases, J shed 4 bases, and the junction held 5 bases outside the gene matches. The CDR3 length is 13 residues. Germline V gives CDR1 ENHRY, CDR2 SYGVKD. CDR3 loop: CAISGGSADTQYF. The CDR3 DNA follows: TGTGCCATCTCAGGGGGCAGCGCAGATACGCAGTATTTT.